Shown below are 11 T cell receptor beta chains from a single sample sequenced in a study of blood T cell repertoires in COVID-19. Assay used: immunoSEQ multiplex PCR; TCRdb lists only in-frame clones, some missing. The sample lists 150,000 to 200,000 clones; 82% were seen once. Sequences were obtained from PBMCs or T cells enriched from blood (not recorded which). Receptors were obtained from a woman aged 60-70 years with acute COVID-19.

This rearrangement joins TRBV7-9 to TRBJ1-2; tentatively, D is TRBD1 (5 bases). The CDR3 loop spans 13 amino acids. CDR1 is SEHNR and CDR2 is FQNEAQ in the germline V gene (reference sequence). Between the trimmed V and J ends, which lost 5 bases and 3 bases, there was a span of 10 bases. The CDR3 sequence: CASSPGLDYGYTF. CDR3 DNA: TGTGCCAGCAGCCCAGGGTTGGACTATGGCTACACCTTC.

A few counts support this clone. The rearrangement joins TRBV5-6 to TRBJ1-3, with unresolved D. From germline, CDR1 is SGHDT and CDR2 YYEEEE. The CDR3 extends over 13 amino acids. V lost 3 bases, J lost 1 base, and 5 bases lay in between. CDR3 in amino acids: CASSSISGNTIYF. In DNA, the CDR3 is TGTGCCAGCAGCTCTATATCTGGAAACACCATATATTTT.

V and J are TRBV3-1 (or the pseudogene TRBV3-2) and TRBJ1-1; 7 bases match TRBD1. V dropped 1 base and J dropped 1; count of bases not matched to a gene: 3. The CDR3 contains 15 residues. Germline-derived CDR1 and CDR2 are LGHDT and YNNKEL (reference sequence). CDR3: CASSQGNRGNTEAFF. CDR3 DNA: TGTGCCAGCAGCCAAGGGAACAGGGGGAACACTGAAGCTTTCTTT.

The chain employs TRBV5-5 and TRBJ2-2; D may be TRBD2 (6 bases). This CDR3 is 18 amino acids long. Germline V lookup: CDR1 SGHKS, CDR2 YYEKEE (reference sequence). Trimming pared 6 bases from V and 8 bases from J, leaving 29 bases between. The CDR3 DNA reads TGTGCCAGCACCGCTCTGGAGTCGGGAGCAGGACTTAGTGGGGAGCTGTTTTTT. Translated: CASTALESGAGLSGELFF. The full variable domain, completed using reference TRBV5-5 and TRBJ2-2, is DAGVTQSPTHLIKTRGQQVTLRCSPISGHKSVSWYQQVLGQGPQFIFQYYEKEERGRGNFPDRFSARQFPNYSSELNVNALLLGDSALYLCASTALESGAGLSGELFFGEGSRLTVL.

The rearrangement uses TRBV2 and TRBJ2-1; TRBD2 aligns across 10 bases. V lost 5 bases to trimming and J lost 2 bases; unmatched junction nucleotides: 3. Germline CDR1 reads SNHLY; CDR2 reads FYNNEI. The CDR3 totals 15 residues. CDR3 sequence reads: CASSPGTSAYNEQFF. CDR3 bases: TGTGCCAGCAGTCCCGGGACTAGCGCCTACAATGAGCAGTTCTTC.

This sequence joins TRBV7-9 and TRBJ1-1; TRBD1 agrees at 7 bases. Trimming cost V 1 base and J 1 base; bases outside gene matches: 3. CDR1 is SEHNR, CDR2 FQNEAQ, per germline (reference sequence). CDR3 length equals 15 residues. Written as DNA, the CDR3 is TGTGCCAGCAGCTTAGAGGGGGCCGGGAACACTGAAGCTTTCTTT. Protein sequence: CASSLEGAGNTEAFF.

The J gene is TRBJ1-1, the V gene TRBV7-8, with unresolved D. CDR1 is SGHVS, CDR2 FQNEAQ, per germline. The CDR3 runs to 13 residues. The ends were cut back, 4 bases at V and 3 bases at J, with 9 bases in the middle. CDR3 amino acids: CASSSGIDTEAFF. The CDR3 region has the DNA TGTGCCAGCAGCTCGGGGATAGACACTGAAGCTTTCTTT.

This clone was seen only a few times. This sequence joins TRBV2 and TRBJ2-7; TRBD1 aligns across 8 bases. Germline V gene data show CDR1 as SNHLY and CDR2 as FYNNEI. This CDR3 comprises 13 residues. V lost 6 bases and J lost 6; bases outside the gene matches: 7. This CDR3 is CASSQGQGGEQYV. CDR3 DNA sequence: TGTGCCAGCAGCCAAGGACAGGGCGGCGAGCAGTACGTC.

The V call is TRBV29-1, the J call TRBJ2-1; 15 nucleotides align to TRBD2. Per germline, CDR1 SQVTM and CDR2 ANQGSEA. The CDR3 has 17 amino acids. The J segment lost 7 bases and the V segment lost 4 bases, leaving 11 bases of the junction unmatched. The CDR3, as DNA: TGCAGCGTTGGGACTAGCGGGAGGGCCAGTAGGAGGAATGAGCAGTTCTTC. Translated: CSVGTSGRASRRNEQFF.

This CDR3 is CASSKPAGGKNNEQFF. The CDR3 nucleotides are TGTGCCAGCAGCAAACCAGCGGGGGGCAAGAACAATGAGCAGTTCTTC. V and J are TRBV7-2 and TRBJ2-1, with 9 bases fitting TRBD2. CDR1 and CDR2 from the germline V gene are SGHTA and FQGNSA. The CDR3 totals 16 residues. The V and J ends lost 5 bases and 5 bases, in that order; junction bases with no gene match: 10.

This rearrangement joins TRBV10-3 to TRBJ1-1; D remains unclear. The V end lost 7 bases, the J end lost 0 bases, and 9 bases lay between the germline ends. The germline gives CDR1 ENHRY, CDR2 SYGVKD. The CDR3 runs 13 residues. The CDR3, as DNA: TGTGCCATCACCGGGGATTTGAACACTGAAGCTTTCTTT. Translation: CAITGDLNTEAFF.